This T cell receptor beta chain was found in a study of Graves' ophthalmopathy and Graves' hyperthyroidism. Whole-study results and caveats: For predicting ophthalmopathy progression, the model had around 64% sensitivity and approximately 77% specificity.

This clonotype was detected many times. What it recognizes is unknown. Ophthalmopathy was moderately-to-severely active, CAS at least 3, NOSPECS at least 4, lasting under 3 months. Amplified TCR beta CDR3 regions were obtained using RNA transcripts as template. First-round RT-PCR employed HTBI primers, with a second-round multiplex PCR after it. TCRdb reanalysed the multiplex PCR reads using MiXCR and keeps one entry per CDR3 protein. Of about 180,000 distinct CDR3 sequences in the sample, about 40% were seen once. The germline V gene has CDR1 KGHDR and CDR2 SFDVKD. The CDR3 runs to 13 residues. V was trimmed by 5 bases and J by 4 bases, leaving 10 bases between them.

The clonotype was recovered from a woman aged 40 to 49 with Graves' ophthalmopathy. Sequencing used peripheral blood. The V gene is TRBV24-1, the J gene TRBJ1-2; D is unclear. DNA for the CDR3: TGTGCCACCAGTGTTGGAGTTGGCTATGGCTACACCTTC. Translated: CATSVGVGYGYTF.